The rows below give T cell receptor beta chains drawn from one sample of a study of T cell repertoires in cytomegalovirus infection. What these receptors recognize is not known. In TCRdb, the reads were re-called with MiXCR into one record per CDR3 protein. The sample holds hundreds of thousands of distinct CDR3 sequences, roughly 34% seen once. Here the sequenced sample was cultured PBMCs, taken from culture after CMV antigen stimulation. These receptors all stem from a human donor in good health (CMV status not recorded). Some clones in this sample may be carry-over from other donors' samples. The CDR3 runs from the conserved cysteine through the conserved F or W. A D gene is named only where the DNA matches it firmly. Not all rows give a size; the values are once, few, many and, for expanded clones, a class.

V	D	size	J	CDR3	DNA
TRBV7-8	.	many	TRBJ1-4	CASSPLNEEEKLFF	TGTGCCAGCAGCCCTCTCAACGAGGAAGAAAAACTGTTTTTT
TRBV20-1	.	few	TRBJ2-3	CSAPAPVTSTDTQYF	TGCAGTGCCCCGGCGCCCGTTACTAGCACAGATACGCAGTATTTT
TRBV7-2	.	few	TRBJ1-1	CASSYPSGRTEAFF	TGTGCCAGCAGCTACCCTTCGGGGAGGACTGAAGCTTTCTTT
TRBV7-2	TRBD1	few	TRBJ2-1	CASSLIRQGNNEQFF	TGTGCCAGCAGCTTAATTAGACAGGGTAACAATGAGCAGTTCTTC
TRBV29-1	.	.	TRBJ1-6	CSVPSRALWAPLHF	TGCAGCGTCCCCTCCCGGGCCCTGTGGGCACCCCTCCACTTT
TRBV5-1	.	few	TRBJ2-1	CASSLYAGNSYNEQFF	TGCGCCAGCAGCTTGTATGCGGGAAACTCCTACAATGAGCAGTTCTTC
TRBV25-1	.	few	TRBJ1-1	CASSEFEQGREAFF	TGTGCCAGCAGTGAATTTGAGCAGGGGAGGGAAGCTTTCTTT
TRBV7-3	.	.	TRBJ2-2	CASSTTPGTGELFF	TGTGCCAGCAGCACCACACCCGGGACCGGGGAGCTGTTTTTT
TRBV7-6	.	.	TRBJ2-1	CASGARRFNEQFF	TGTGCCAGCGGGGCCCGGAGGTTCAATGAGCAGTTCTTC
TRBV12-3/TRBV12-4	.	many	TRBJ1-2	CASSPDSNYGYTF	TGTGCCAGTAGTCCGGACAGTAACTATGGCTACACCTTC
TRBV11-2	TRBD1	.	TRBJ1-1	CASTRQGRDTEAFF	TGTGCCAGCACTCGACAGGGAAGGGACACTGAAGCTTTCTTT
TRBV15	TRBD2	few	TRBJ2-3	CATSRQLLAGEEKDTQYF	TGTGCCACCAGCAGACAACTTTTAGCGGGAGAAGAGAAAGATACGCAGTATTTT
TRBV19	.	.	TRBJ2-7	CASRPQAYRSYEQYF	TGTGCCAGTAGACCGCAGGCTTATAGATCCTACGAGCAGTACTTC
TRBV20-1	TRBD1	.	TRBJ1-1	CSSGQGNTEAFF	TGCAGTTCGGGACAGGGGAACACTGAAGCTTTCTTT
TRBV10-3	.	many	TRBJ1-2	CAISSPQGGDYGYTF	TGTGCCATCAGTTCACCCCAAGGAGGGGACTATGGCTACACCTTC
TRBV4-2	.	.	TRBJ1-6	CASSQPGRDGNSPLHF	TGTGCCAGCAGCCAACCCGGGAGAGACGGGAATTCACCCCTCCACTTT
TRBV2	.	few	TRBJ2-3	CASKSGPSTDTQYF	TGTGCCAGCAAGAGCGGGCCGAGCACAGATACGCAGTATTTT
TRBV6-2/TRBV6-3	TRBD1	.	TRBJ1-1	CASSYRTGVDAFF	TGTGCCAGCAGTTACCGTACAGGGGTGGACGCTTTCTTT